This paragraph reports one T cell receptor (beta chain). TEMRA cells were FACS-enriched, and CD8+ and CD4+ T cells were isolated negatively. These data originate in a study of CD8 T cells in Susac syndrome. With random hexamers, reverse transcription was performed on about 0.5 to 1 ug of RNA. One entry per CDR3 protein results from TCRdb running MiXCR on the immunoSEQ multiplex PCR reads. The data show some 90,000 distinct CDR3 sequences, approximately 95% seen once. This CDR3 is 16 amino acids long. Losses at the gene ends were 3 bases for V and 4 bases for J; bases not matched to a gene: 7. Germline assignment: CDR1 PRHDT and CDR2 FYEKMQ (reference sequence).

The rearrangement links TRBV13 to TRBJ1-2; TRBD1 aligns across 11 bases. The specimen was CD8+ T cells from PBMCs. This TCR was sampled from a human donor in good health. The CDR3 DNA sequence: TGTGCCAGCAGCTTCGGACAGGGGGCCCCCCTCTATGGCTACACCTTC. Protein product: CASSFGQGAPLYGYTF.